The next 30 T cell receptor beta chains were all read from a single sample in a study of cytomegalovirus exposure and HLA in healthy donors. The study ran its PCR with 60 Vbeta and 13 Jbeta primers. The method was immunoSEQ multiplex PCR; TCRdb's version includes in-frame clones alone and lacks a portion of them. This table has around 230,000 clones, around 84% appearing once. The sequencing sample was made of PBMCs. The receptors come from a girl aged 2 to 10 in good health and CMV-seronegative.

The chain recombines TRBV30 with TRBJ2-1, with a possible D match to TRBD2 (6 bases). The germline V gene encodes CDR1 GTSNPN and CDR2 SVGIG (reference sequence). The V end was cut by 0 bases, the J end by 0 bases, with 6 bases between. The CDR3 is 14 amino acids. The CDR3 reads CAWSVGSSYNEQFF. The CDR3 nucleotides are TGTGCCTGGAGTGTCGGGAGCTCCTACAATGAGCAGTTCTTC. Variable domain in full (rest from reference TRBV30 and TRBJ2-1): SQTIHQWPATLVQPVGSPLSLECTVEGTSNPNLYWYRQAAGRGLQLLFYSVGIGQISSEVPQNLSASRPQDRQFILSSKKLLLSDSGFYLCAWSVGSSYNEQFFGPGTRLTVL.

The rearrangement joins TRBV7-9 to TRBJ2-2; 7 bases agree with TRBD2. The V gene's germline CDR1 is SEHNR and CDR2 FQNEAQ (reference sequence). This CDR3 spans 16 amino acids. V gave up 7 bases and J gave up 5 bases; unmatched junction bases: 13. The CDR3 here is CASITKRGGGTGELFF. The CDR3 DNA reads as TGTGCCAGCATCACGAAGCGCGGGGGAGGGACCGGGGAGCTGTTTTTT.

CDR3 in DNA: TGTGCCAGCACCAGAATACTAGCTGAATTTCCCTACAATGAGCAGTTCTTC. It codes for CASTRILAEFPYNEQFF. The chain combines TRBV2 with TRBJ2-1, with D possibly being TRBD2 (6 bases). The V end lost 7 bases, the J end lost 2 bases, and 21 bases lay between the germline ends. The CDR3 contains 17 residues. Germline CDR1 reads SNHLY; CDR2 reads FYNNEI.

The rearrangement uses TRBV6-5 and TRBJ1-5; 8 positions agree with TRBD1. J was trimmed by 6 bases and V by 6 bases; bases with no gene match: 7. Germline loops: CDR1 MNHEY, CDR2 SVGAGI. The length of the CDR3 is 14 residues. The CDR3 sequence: CASRRQGLGQPQHF. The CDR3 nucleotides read TGTGCCAGCAGGAGACAGGGGTTAGGTCAGCCCCAGCATTTT.

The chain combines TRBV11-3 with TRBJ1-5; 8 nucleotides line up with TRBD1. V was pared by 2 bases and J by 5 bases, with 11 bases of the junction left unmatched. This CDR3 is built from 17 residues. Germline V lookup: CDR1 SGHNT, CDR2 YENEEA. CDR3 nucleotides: TGTGCCAGCAGCTTAAGTGGACAGGGCGGGTATGATCAGCCCCAGCATTTT. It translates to CASSLSGQGGYDQPQHF.

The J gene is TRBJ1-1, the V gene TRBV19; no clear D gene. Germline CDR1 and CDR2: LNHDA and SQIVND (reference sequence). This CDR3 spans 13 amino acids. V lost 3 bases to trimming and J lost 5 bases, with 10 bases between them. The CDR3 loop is CASSMGRRTEAFF. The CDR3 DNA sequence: TGTGCCAGTAGTATGGGGAGGAGGACTGAAGCTTTCTTT.

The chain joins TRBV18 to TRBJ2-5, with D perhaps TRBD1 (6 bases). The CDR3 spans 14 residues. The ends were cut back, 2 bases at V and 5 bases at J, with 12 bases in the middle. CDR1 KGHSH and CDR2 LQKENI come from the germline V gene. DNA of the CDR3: TGTGCCAGCTCACCAAGGCAGGGGCGGGAGACCCAGTACTTC. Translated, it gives CASSPRQGRETQYF.

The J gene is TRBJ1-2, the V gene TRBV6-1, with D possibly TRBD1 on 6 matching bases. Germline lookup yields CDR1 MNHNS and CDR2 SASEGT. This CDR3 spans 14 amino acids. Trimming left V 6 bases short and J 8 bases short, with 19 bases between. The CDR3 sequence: CASRGSDRTGGYTF. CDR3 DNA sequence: TGTGCCAGCAGAGGGTCTGACAGGACTGGCGGCTACACCTTC.

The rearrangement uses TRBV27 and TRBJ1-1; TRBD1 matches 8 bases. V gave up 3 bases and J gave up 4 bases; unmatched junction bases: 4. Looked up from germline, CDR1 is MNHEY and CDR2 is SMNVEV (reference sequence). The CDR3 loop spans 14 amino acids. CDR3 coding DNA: TGTGCCAGCAGTTTTGTCACAGGGGGCACTGAAGCTTTCTTT. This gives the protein CASSFVTGGTEAFF.

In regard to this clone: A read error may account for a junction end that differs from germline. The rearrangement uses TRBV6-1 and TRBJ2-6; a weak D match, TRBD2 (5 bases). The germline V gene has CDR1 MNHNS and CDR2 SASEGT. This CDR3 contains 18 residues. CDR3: CASSASGLTPSGPNVLTF. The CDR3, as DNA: TGTGCCAGCAGTGCGTCCGGACTTACCCCATCTGGGCCCAACGTCCTGACTTTC.

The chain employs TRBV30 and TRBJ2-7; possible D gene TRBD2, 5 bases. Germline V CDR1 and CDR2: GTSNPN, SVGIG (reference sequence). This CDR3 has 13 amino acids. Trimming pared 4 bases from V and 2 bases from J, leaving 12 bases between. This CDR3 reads CAWTGGPPYEQYF. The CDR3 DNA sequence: TGTGCCTGGACGGGCGGGCCACCCTACGAGCAGTACTTC.

CDR3 DNA: TGCGCCAGCAGCTTGGCGGGACAGGGGGCCTACAATGAGCAGTTCTTC. Translated, it gives CASSLAGQGAYNEQFF. The V gene is TRBV5-1, the J gene TRBJ2-1; 11 bases line up with TRBD1. J lost 2 bases, V lost 0 bases, and 1 base had no gene match. CDR3 length equals 16 residues. Germline V gene lookup returns CDR1 SGHRS and CDR2 YFSETQ. The variable domain in full, completed from reference TRBV5-1 and TRBJ2-1, reads KAGVTQTPRYLIKTRGQQVTLSCSPISGHRSVSWYQQTPGQGLQFLFEYFSETQRNKGNFPGRFSGRQFSNSRSEMNVSTLELGDSALYLCASSLAGQGAYNEQFFGPGTRLTVL.

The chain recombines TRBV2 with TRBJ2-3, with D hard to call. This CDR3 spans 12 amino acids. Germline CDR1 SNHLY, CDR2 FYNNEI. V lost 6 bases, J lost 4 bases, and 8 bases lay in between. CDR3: CASRVAPDTQYF. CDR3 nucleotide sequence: TGTGCCAGCAGGGTAGCACCAGATACGCAGTATTTT.

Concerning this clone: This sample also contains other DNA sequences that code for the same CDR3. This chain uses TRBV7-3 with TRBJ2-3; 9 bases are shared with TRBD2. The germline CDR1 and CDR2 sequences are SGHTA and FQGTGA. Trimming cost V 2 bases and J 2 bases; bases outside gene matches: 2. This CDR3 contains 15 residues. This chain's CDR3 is CASSLAGGPTDTQYF. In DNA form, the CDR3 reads TGTGCCAGCAGCTTAGCGGGGGGGCCCACAGATACGCAGTATTTT.

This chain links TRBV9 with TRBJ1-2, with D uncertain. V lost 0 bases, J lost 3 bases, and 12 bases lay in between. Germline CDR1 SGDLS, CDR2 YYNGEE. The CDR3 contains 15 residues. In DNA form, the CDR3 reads TGTGCCAGCAGCGTAGGGGCAGAATCCCACTATGGCTACACCTTC. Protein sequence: CASSVGAESHYGYTF.

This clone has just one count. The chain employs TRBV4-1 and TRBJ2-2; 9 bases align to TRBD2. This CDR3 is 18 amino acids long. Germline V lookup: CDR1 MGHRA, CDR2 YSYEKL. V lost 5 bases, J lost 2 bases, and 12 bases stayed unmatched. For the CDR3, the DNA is TGCGCCAGCAGCTCTACTATTTTAGCGGGGGCTAACACCGGGGAGCTGTTTTTT. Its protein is CASSSTILAGANTGELFF.

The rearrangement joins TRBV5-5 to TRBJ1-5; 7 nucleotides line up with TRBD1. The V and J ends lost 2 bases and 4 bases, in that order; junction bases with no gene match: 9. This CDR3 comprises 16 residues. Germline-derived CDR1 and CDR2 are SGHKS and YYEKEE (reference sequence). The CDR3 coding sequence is TGTGCCAGCAGCTTCTGGACAGGCGGAACAAATCAGCCCCAGCATTTT. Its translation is CASSFWTGGTNQPQHF.

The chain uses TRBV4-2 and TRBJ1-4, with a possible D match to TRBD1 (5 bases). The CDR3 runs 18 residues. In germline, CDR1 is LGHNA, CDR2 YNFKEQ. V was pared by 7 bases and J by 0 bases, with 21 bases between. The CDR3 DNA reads TGTGCCAGCACCTTGCAAGATACCCGGGGGGCAACTAATGAAAAACTGTTTTTT. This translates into CASTLQDTRGATNEKLFF.

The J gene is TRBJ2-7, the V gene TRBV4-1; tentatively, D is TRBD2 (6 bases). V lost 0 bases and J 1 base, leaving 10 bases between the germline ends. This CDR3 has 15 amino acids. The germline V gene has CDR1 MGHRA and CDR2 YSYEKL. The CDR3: CASSQELALSYEQYF. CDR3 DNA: TGCGCCAGCAGCCAAGAACTAGCTCTGTCCTACGAGCAGTACTTC.

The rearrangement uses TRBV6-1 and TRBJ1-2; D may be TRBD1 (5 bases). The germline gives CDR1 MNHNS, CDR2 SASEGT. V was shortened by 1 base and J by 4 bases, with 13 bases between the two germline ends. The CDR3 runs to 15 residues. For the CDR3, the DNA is TGTGCCAGCAGTGAAGGTCAGGGACTTATCTATGGCTACACCTTC. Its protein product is CASSEGQGLIYGYTF.

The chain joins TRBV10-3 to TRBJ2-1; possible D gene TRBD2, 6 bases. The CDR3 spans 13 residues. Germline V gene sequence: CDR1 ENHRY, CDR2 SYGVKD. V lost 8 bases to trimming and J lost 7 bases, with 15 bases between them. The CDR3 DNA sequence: TGTGCCATCGCCGGGACTTCCTCAAATGAGCAGTTCTTC. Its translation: CAIAGTSSNEQFF.

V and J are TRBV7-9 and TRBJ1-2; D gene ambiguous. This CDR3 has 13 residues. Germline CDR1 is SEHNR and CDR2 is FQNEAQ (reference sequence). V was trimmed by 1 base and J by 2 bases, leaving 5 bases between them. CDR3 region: CASSLGRNYGYTF. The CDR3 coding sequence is TGTGCCAGCAGCTTAGGCAGGAACTATGGCTACACCTTC.

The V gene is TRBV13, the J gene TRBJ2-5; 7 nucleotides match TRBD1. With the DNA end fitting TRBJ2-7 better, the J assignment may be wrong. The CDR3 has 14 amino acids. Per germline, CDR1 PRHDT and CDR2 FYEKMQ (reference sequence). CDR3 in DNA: TGTGCCAGCAGCACCCGGACAGGTCCCTACGAGCAGTACTTC. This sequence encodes CASSTRTGPYEQYF.

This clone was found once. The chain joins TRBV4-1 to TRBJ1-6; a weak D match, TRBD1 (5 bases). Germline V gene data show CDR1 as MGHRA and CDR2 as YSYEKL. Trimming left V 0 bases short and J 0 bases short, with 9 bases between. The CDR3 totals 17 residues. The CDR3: CASSQDGGSSYNSPLHF. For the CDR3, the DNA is TGCGCCAGCAGCCAAGATGGGGGGAGCTCCTATAATTCACCCCTCCACTTT.

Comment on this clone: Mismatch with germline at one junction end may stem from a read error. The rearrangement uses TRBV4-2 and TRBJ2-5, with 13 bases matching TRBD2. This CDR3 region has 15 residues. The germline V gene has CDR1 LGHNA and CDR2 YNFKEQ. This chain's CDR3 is CASSQDRTSGGPQHF. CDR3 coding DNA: TGTGCCAGCAGCCAAGATCGGACTAGCGGGGGACCTCAGCACTTC.

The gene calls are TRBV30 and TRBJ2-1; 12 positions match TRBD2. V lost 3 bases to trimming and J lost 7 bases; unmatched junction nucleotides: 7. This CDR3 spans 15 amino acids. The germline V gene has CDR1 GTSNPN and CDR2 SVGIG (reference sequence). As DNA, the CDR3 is TGTGCCTGGAGCGCACTAGCGGGGGGCTTGAATGAGCAGTTCTTC. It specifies CAWSALAGGLNEQFF.

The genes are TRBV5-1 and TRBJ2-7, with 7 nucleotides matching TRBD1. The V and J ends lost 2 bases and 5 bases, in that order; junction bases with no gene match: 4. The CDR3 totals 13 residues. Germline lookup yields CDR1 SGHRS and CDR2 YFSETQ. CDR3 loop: CASSFLDRHEQYF. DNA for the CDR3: TGCGCCAGCAGCTTCCTGGACAGGCACGAGCAGTACTTC.

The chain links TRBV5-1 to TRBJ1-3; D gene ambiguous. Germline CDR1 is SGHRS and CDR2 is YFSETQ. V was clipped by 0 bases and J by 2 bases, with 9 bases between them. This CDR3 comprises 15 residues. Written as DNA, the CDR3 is TGCGCCAGCAGCTTGGGCGAATACCCTGGAAACACCATATATTTT. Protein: CASSLGEYPGNTIYF.

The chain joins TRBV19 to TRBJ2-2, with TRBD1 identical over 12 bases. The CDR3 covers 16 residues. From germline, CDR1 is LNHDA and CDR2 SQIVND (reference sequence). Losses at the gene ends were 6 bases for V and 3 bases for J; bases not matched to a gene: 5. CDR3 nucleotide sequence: TGTGCCAGTAGGGGACAGGGGGCCGGGGACACCGGGGAGCTGTTTTTT. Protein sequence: CASRGQGAGDTGELFF.

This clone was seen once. The CDR3 loop is CASSYGQEYNSPLHF. CDR3 sequence (DNA): TGTGCCAGCAGCTACGGACAGGAGTATAATTCACCCCTCCACTTT. The chain links TRBV5-4 to TRBJ1-6; 7 positions match TRBD1. The CDR3 is 15 amino acids. Germline V gives CDR1 SGHNT, CDR2 YYREEE (reference sequence). V lost 3 bases and J lost 4; bases outside the gene matches: 4.